Listed here are 4 T cell receptor beta chains from one sample, sequenced in a study of long-term antiretroviral therapy in people with HIV. At survey level, the immunoSEQ assay was run in its v3.0 version. Sequenced by immunoSEQ multiplex PCR; TCRdb stores in-frame clones only, minus some. This table holds over 30,000 clones, about 98% found once. The sequences come from unsorted PBMCs, collected 7.6 years after starting antiretroviral therapy. The receptors were sampled from a man aged 25 to 40 with HIV.

The J gene is TRBJ2-1, the V gene TRBV4-3; D is unresolved. CDR3 length: 13 amino acids. Between the trimmed V and J ends, which lost 3 bases and 8 bases, there was a span of 11 bases. CDR1 is LGHNA, CDR2 YSLEER, per germline. CDR3 DNA: TGCGCCAGCAGCCACTCCTATATGGATGAGCAGTTCTTC. It codes for CASSHSYMDEQFF.

The chain has TRBV6-1 and TRBJ1-1; the D gene is possibly TRBD1 (6 bases). Germline V lookup: CDR1 MNHNS, CDR2 SASEGT. This CDR3 has 13 residues. The V end lost 5 bases, the J end lost 4 bases, and 11 bases lay between the germline ends. CDR3 amino acids: CASSQGRSTEAFF. As DNA, the CDR3 is TGTGCCAGCAGTCAGGGGAGGAGCACTGAAGCTTTCTTT.

The V and J genes are TRBV15 and TRBJ2-7; TRBD1 or TRBD2 may be the D gene (5 bases each). The V gene lost 5 bases and the J gene lost 2 bases, with 13 bases spanning the gap. This CDR3 contains 14 residues. Germline V CDR1 and CDR2: LNHNV, YYDKDF (reference sequence). The CDR3 nucleotides read TGTGCCACCAGCGATATTTGGGGGACCTACGAGCAGTACTTC. This gives the protein CATSDIWGTYEQYF. Drawing the rest from reference TRBV15 and TRBJ2-7, the complete variable domain is DAMVIQNPRYQVTQFGKPVTLSCSQTLNHNVMYWYQQKSSQAPKLLFHYYDKDFNNEADTPDNFQSRRPNTSFCFLDIRSPGLGDTAMYLCATSDIWGTYEQYFGPGTRLTVT.

The chain couples TRBV25-1 to TRBJ1-4; D may be TRBD1 (5 bases). The V and J ends lost 8 bases and 4 bases respectively, with 11 bases between them. The CDR3 extends over 13 amino acids. Germline V gene sequence: CDR1 MGHDK, CDR2 SYGVNS. The CDR3 DNA follows: TGTGCCAGCGGGGGACGGGTTAATGAAAAACTGTTTTTT. It translates to CASGGRVNEKLFF.